Described below is a single T cell receptor (beta chain) sequence and its context. Its target is unknown. This sample is part of a study of cytomegalovirus exposure and HLA in healthy donors. Study-level results: Some TCR beta chains (around 180 of them) were listed as cytomegalovirus-associated.

The CDR3 runs to 14 residues. Trimming cost V 0 bases and J 2 bases, with 7 bases left between them. Per the germline V gene, CDR1 is SGHTA and CDR2 is FQGTGA. The PCR was carried out with 60 Vbeta primers and 13 Jbeta primers. As handled by the study authors: Approximately 12 million of 70 million to 80 million unique TCR beta chains were shared, per a later count. Sequenced by immunoSEQ multiplex PCR; TCRdb stores in-frame clones only, minus some. V and J calls and clone size come straight from that table; D and trimming were deduced from the DNA. The sample holds about 140,000 clones; 88% are singletons and the top ten take around 0.54%.

The chain is built from TRBV7-3 and TRBJ2-5; D might be TRBD2 (6 bases). This sequence was found in a woman aged 40 to 50 in good health and CMV-seronegative. The specimen sequenced was PBMCs. The CDR3 sequence is CASSLTSGQETQYF. In nucleotides, the CDR3 is TGTGCCAGCAGCTTAACAAGCGGGCAAGAGACCCAGTACTTC.